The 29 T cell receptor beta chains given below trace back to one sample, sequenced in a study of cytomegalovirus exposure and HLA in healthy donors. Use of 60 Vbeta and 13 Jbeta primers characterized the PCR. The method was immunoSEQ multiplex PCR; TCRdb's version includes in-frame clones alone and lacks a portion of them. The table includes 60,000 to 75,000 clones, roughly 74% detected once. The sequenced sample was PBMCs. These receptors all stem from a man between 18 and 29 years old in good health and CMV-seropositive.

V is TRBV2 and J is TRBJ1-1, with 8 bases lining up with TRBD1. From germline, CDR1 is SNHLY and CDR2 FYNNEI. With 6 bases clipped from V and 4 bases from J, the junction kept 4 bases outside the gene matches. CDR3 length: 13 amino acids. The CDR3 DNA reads TGTGCCAGCAGGGGACAGGTATCCACTGAAGCTTTCTTT. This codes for CASRGQVSTEAFF. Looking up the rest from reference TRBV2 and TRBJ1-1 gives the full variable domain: EPEVTQTPSHQVTQMGQEVILRCVPISNHLYFYWYRQILGQKVEFLVSFYNNEISEKSEIFDDQFSVERPDGSNFTLKIRSTKLEDSAMYFCASRGQVSTEAFFGQGTRLTVV.

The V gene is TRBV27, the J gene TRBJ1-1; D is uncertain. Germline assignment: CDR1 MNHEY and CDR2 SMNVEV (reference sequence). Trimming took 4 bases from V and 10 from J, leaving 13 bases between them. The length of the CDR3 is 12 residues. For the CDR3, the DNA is TGTGCCAGCAGTTCGGGAGGGTTGGGAGCTTTCTTT. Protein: CASSSGGLGAFF.

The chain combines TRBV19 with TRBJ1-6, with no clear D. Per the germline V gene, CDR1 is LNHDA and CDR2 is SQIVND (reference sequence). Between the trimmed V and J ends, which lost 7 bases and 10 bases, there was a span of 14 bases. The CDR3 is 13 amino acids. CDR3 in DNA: TGTGCCAGTAAGAGGTTTCCTCGGTCACCCCTCCACTTT. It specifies CASKRFPRSPLHF.

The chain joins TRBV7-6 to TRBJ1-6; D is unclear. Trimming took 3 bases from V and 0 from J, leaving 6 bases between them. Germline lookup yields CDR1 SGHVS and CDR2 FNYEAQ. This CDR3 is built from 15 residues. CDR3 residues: CASSFASSYNSPLHF. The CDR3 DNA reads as TGTGCCAGCAGCTTTGCCAGCTCCTATAATTCACCCCTCCACTTT.

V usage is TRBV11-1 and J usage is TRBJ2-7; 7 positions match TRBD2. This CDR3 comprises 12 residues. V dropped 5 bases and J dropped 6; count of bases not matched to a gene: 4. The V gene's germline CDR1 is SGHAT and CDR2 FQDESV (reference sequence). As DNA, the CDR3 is TGTGCCAGCAGCCATGGGAGGGCCGAGCAGTACTTC. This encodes CASSHGRAEQYF.

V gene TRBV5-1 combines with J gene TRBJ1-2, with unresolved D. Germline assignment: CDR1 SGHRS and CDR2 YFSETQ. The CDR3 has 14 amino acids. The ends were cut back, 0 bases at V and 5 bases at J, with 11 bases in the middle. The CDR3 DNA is TGCGCCAGCAGCTTGGACGCAGAAACATATGGCTACACCTTC. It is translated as CASSLDAETYGYTF.

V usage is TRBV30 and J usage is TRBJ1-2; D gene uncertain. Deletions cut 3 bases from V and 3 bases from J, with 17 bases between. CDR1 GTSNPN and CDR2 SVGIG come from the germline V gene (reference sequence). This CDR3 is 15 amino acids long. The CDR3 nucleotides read TGTGCCTGGAGGGTTCTTTCCGGGATTCACTATGGCTACACCTTC. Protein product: CAWRVLSGIHYGYTF.

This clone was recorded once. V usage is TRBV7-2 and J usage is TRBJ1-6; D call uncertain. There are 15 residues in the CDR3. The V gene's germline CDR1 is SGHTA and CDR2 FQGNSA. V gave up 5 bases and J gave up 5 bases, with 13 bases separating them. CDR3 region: CASSENRDHNSPLHF. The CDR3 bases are TGTGCCAGCAGCGAAAACCGGGATCATAATTCACCCCTCCACTTT.

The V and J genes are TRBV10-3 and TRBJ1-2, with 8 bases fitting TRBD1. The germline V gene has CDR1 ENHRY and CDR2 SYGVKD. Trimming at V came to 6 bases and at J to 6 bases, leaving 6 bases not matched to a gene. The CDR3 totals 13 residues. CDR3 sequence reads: CAIRETGEDGYTF. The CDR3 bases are TGTGCCATCAGAGAGACAGGGGAGGATGGCTACACCTTC.

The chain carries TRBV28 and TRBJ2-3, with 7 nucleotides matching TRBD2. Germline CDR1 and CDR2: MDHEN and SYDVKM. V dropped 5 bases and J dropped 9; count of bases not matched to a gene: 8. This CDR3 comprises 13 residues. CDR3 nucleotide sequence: TGTGCCAGCAGTAACCGGGGGGTCGAGACGCAGTATTTT. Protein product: CASSNRGVETQYF. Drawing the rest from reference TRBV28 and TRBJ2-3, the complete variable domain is DVKVTQSSRYLVKRTGEKVFLECVQDMDHENMFWYRQDPGLGLRLIYFSYDVKMKEKGDIPEGYSVSREKKERFSLILESASTNQTSMYLCASSNRGVETQYFGPGTRLTVL.

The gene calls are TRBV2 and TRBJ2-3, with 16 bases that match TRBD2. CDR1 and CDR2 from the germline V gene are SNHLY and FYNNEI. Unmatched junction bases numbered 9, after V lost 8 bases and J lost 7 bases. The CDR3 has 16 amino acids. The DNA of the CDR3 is TGTGCCAGCGGGGGGACTAGCGGGAGGGAGGGATATACGCAGTATTTT. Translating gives CASGGTSGREGYTQYF.

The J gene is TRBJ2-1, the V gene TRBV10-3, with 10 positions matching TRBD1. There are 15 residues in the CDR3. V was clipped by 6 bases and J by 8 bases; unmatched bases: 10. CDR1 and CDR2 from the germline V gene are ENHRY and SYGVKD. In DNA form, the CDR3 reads TGTGCCATCAGCTCGGGACAGGGGTCTACGGATGAGCAGTTCTTC. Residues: CAISSGQGSTDEQFF.

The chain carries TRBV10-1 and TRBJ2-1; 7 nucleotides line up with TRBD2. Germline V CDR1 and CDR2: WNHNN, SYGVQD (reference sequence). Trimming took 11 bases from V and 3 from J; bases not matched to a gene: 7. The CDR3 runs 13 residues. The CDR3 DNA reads TGCGCCGGTCGGGAGGTGCACTACAATGAGCAGTTCTTC. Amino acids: CAGREVHYNEQFF.

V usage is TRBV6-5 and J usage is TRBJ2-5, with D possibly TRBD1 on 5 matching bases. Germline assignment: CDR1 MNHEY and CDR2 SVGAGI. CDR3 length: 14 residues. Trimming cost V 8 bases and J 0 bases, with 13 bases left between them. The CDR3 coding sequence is TGTGCCAGCCGTAGGGGCTTGTACCAAGAGACCCAGTACTTC. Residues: CASRRGLYQETQYF.

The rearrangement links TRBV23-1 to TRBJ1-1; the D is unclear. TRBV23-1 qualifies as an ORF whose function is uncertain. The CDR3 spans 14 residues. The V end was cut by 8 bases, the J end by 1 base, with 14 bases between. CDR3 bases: TGCGCCAGCGGCAAGTACGGGGAGAACACTGAAGCTTTCTTT. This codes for CASGKYGENTEAFF.

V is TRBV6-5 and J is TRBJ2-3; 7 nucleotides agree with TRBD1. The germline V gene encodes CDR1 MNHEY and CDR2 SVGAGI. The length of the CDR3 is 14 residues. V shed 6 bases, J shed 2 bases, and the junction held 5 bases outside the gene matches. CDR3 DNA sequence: TGTGCCAGCAGATTAGGGACAGACACAGATACGCAGTATTTT. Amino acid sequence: CASRLGTDTDTQYF.

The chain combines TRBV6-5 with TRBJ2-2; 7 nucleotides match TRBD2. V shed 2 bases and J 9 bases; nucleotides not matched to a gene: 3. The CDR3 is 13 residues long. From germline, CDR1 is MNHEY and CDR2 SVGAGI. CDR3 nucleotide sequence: TGTGCCAGCAGTTACGAGCGGGGCCGGGAGCTGTTTTTT. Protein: CASSYERGRELFF.

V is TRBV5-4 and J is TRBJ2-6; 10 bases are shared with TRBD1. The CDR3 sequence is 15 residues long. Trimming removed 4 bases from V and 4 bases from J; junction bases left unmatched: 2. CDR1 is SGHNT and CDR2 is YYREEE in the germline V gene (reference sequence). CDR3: CASSRQGAGANVLTF. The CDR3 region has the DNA TGTGCCAGCAGCCGACAGGGGGCGGGGGCCAACGTCCTGACTTTC.

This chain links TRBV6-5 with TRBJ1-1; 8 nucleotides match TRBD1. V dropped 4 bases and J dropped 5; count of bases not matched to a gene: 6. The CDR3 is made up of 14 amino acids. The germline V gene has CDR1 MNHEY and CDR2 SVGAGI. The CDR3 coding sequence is TGTGCCAGCAGTTCCTGGACAGGGCGGACTGAAGCTTTCTTT. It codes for CASSSWTGRTEAFF.

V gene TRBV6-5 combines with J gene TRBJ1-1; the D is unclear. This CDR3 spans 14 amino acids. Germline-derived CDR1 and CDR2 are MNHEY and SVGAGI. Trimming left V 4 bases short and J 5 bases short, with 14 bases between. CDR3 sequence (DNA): TGTGCCAGCAGTTCCCGGGAGGTGAGGACTGAAGCTTTCTTT. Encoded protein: CASSSREVRTEAFF.

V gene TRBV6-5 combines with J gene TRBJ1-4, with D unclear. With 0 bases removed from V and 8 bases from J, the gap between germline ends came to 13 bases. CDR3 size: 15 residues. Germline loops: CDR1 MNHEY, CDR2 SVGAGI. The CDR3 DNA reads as TGTGCCAGCAGTTACTCCCAGGATGAGTGGGAAAAACTGTTTTTT. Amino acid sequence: CASSYSQDEWEKLFF.

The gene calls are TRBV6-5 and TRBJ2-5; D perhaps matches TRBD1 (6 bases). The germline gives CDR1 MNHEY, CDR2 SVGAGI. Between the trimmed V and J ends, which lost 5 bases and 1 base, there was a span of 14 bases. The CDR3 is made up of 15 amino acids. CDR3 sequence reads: CASSLQGGGQETQYF. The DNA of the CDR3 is TGTGCCAGCAGTCTACAGGGTGGGGGCCAAGAGACCCAGTACTTC.

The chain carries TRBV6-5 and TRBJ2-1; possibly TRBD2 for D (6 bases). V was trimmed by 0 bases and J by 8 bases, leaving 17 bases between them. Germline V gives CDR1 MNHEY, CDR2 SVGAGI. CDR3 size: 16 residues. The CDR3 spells CASSYSRRDGGDEQFF. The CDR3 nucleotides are TGTGCCAGCAGTTACTCCCGGCGGGACGGCGGGGATGAGCAGTTCTTC.

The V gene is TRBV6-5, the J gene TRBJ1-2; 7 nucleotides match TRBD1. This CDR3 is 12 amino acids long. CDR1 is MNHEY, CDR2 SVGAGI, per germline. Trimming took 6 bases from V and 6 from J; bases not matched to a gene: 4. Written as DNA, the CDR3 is TGTGCCAGCAGCCTCCAGGGGGATGGCTACACCTTC. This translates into CASSLQGDGYTF.

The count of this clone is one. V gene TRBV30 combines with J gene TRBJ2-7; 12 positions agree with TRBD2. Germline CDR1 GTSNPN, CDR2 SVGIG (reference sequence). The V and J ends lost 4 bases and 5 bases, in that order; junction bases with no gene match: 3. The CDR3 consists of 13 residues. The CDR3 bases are TGTGCCTGGAACCGACTAGCGGGAGACGAGCAGTACTTC. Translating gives CAWNRLAGDEQYF.

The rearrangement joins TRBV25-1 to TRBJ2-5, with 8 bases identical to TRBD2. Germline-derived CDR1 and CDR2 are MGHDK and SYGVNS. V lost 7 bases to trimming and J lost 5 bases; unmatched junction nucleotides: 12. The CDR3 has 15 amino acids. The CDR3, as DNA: TGTGCCAGCAAGCCCCGTACTAGCGGCTCTGAGACCCAGTACTTC. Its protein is CASKPRTSGSETQYF.

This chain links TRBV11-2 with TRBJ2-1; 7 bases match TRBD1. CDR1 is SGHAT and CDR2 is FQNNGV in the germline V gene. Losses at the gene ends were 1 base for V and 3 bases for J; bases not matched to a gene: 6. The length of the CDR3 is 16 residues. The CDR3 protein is CASSLVAGGSYNEQFF. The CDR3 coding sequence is TGTGCCAGCAGCTTAGTAGCAGGGGGAAGCTACAATGAGCAGTTCTTC.

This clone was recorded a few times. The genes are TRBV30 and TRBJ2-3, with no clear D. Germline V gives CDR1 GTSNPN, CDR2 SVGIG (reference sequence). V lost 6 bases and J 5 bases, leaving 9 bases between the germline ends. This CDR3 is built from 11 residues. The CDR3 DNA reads TGTGCCTGTGCCTCGGGAGATACGCAGTATTTT. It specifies CACASGDTQYF.

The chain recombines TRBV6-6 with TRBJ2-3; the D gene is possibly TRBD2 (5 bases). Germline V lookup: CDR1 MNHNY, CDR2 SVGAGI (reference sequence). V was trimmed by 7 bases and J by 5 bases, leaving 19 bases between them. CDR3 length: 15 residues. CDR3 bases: TGTGCCAGCACCCTGGGTGTGGCCGCGGGAGATACGCAGTATTTT. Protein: CASTLGVAAGDTQYF.